Detailed here is one T cell receptor (beta chain). Trimming took off 6 bases at V and 12 bases at J, with 18 bases between the two ends. CDR1 and CDR2 (germline): SGHAT, FQNNGV. The CDR3 is 12 residues long. Making TCR beta cDNA involved around 500 ng total RNA and a constant-region primer. TCR beta libraries came from three nested multiplex PCR rounds using slightly modified ARM-PCR. Both of the initial two PCR rounds ran for about 11 cycles and employed TRBV1-TRBV30 forward primers alongside a C-beta reverse primer. TCRdb redid the calling of the multiplex PCR reads with MiXCR, one entry per CDR3 protein. This repertoire shows around 100,000 distinct CDR3 sequences, more than 60% found once; its top ten account for approximately 10%. This entry comes from a study of tumor-infiltrating lymphocytes in primary liver carcinoma. Taking about 18-30 mg of unsorted bulk tissue, the authors co-extracted RNA and DNA. Every tumor specimen contained over 85% viable tumor cells.

The chain has TRBV11-2 and TRBJ2-7; D unresolved. Sequenced sample: liver tumor tissue from sampling region 5. The subset here: tumor region T5, tumor centre. This clonotype was sampled from a woman aged 55-75 years with primary liver carcinoma and hepatitis B virus infection. The CDR3 bases are TGTGCCAGCAGTTACCTTGCCTACGAGTTGTACTTC. This sequence encodes CASSYLAYELYF.